The entry below describes one T cell receptor beta chain. The sample is drawn from a study of T-cell reconstitution after alpha-beta-depleted transplantation in children. The CDR3 sequence is 16 residues long. The J segment lost 5 bases and the V segment lost 3 bases, leaving 7 bases of the junction unmatched. Looked up from germline, CDR1 is SGHRS and CDR2 is YFSETQ. The TCRbeta library incorporated unique molecular identifiers. MiXCR, applied by TCRdb to the PCR reads, yields one record per CDR3 protein. The repertoire holds about 410,000 distinct CDR3 sequences, with roughly 20% as singletons. This sequence was found in a human donor who donated a stem cell graft to a child with acute myeloid leukemia. The source was PBMCs from the stem cell graft donor, collected from the stem cell graft. The V gene is TRBV5-1, the J gene TRBJ2-1, with 11 positions matching TRBD1. The CDR3 loop reads CASSYMGQGVHNEQFF. DNA for the CDR3: TGCGCCAGCAGCTACATGGGACAGGGGGTCCACAATGAGCAGTTCTTC.